The 29 T cell receptor beta chains in this list originate from one sample, sequenced in a study of CXCR3-negative and CXCR3-positive naive CD8 T cells. Study results and limitations: Compared with CXCR3-negative naive cells, CXCR3-positive naive cells showed more hydrophobic TRB CDR3s.

Libraries of TRB cDNA were made by 5' RACE and carried UMIs. No DNA is given; TCRdb re-called the 5' RACE reads and lists each CDR3 protein once. The sample includes under 85,000 distinct CDR3 sequences. Antigens for these TCRs are unknown. Sequencing was carried out using naive CXCR3+ CD8+ T cells from blood. Subset of the sample: CD45RO-CCR7+CD27+CD95- naive CD8+ T cells expressing CXCR3 (TNR3+). The receptors were gathered from a human donor in good health. Some clones in this sample may be carry-over from other donors' samples.

The chain uses TRBV7-2 and TRBJ2-1. The length of the CDR3 is 15 residues. The germline gives CDR1 SGHTA, CDR2 FQGNSA. Here the CDR3 reads CASRRPGGAYNEQFF.

This chain uses TRBV5-5 with TRBJ2-3; TCRdb's D call, TRBD1, is unchecked because there is no DNA. The germline gives CDR1 SGHKS, CDR2 YYEKEE (reference sequence). The CDR3 has 15 amino acids. The CDR3 sequence: CASSLPLLGADTQYF. Supplemented by reference TRBV5-5 and TRBJ2-3, the full variable domain reads DAGVTQSPTHLIKTRGQQVTLRCSPISGHKSVSWYQQVLGQGPQFIFQYYEKEERGRGNFPDRFSARQFPNYSSELNVNALLLGDSALYLCASSLPLLGADTQYFGPGTRLTVL.

J is TRBJ2-7 and V is TRBV4-1. Looked up from germline, CDR1 is MGHRA and CDR2 is YSYEKL. The CDR3 spans 14 residues. The CDR3: CASSQVQVGLEQYF.

V usage is TRBV20-1 and J usage is TRBJ2-7; TCRdb reports TRBD1, a call that lacks DNA to check it against. Germline CDR1 reads DFQATT; CDR2 reads SNEGSKA (reference sequence). The CDR3 sequence is 14 residues long. This CDR3 reads CSARDPPGEVEQYF.

V and J are TRBV3-1 and TRBJ2-1. Germline V gene data show CDR1 as LGHDT and CDR2 as YNNKEL (reference sequence). The CDR3 loop spans 15 amino acids. CDR3 residues: CASSQDLDSYNEQFF.

The chain recombines TRBV4-1 with TRBJ1-2. Germline V gene lookup returns CDR1 MGHRA and CDR2 YSYEKL. The CDR3 totals 15 residues. CDR3 protein: CASGKGVQDYYGYTF.

The chain joins TRBV7-9 to TRBJ2-7; TCRdb picks TRBD1, but there is no DNA to check that call. The germline V gene encodes CDR1 SEHNR and CDR2 FQNEAQ (reference sequence). This CDR3 spans 14 amino acids. The CDR3 loop is CASSTGRSSYEQYF.

The chain carries TRBV27 and TRBJ2-1; the D call of TRBD1 rests on TCRdb alone, since no DNA is present to check it. Germline V gene data show CDR1 as MNHEY and CDR2 as SMNVEV (reference sequence). The CDR3 length is 18 residues. The CDR3 protein is CASSLSINGGAPYNEQFF.

V and J are TRBV20-1 and TRBJ2-1; lacking DNA, the TRBD2 call made by TCRdb goes unchecked. The V gene's germline CDR1 is DFQATT and CDR2 SNEGSKA (reference sequence). There are 17 residues in the CDR3. The CDR3 sequence: CSARGQASGGMINEQFF.

This CDR3 is CSVEDRPKRPYGYTF. The chain joins TRBV29-1 to TRBJ1-2; TCRdb returns TRBD1, unconfirmable since there is no DNA. This CDR3 spans 15 amino acids. Per the germline V gene, CDR1 is SQVTM and CDR2 is ANQGSEA.

The genes are TRBV5-1 and TRBJ2-7; TCRdb outputs TRBD1, but without DNA this stays unchecked. CDR3 length: 14 amino acids. Germline-derived CDR1 and CDR2 are SGHRS and YFSETQ. This CDR3 reads CASSLNGAGYEQYF.

The chain carries TRBV9 and TRBJ1-1; TCRdb reports TRBD1, a call that lacks DNA to check it against. Germline V gives CDR1 SGDLS, CDR2 YYNGEE. The CDR3 contains 16 residues. CDR3 sequence reads: CASSKGTGRMNTEAFF.

The chain uses TRBV6-6 and TRBJ2-7; TCRdb's D call, TRBD2, is unchecked because there is no DNA. The CDR3 length is 14 residues. Germline V lookup: CDR1 MNHNY, CDR2 SVGAGI (reference sequence). CDR3 loop: CASSSEGRVPGQYF.

The CDR3 sequence: CASSQDRGLRGHGGYTF. V is TRBV4-3 and J is TRBJ1-2; checking the TCRdb D call of TRBD1 is not possible without DNA. This CDR3 is built from 17 residues. Germline V gene data show CDR1 as LGHNA and CDR2 as YSLEER.

CDR3 in amino acids: CASSPWETTLYEQYF. The V gene is TRBV28, the J gene TRBJ2-7; TCRdb's D call, TRBD1, is unchecked because there is no DNA. Germline assignment: CDR1 MDHEN and CDR2 SYDVKM. The length of the CDR3 is 15 residues.

The chain joins TRBV14 to TRBJ2-7. The CDR3 runs 12 residues. Germline CDR1 SGHDN, CDR2 FVKESK. CDR3 loop: CASSQAYYEQYF. Together with reference TRBV14 and TRBJ2-7, the CDR3 gives the full variable domain: EAGVTQFPSHSVIEKGQTVTLRCDPISGHDNLYWYRRVMGKEIKFLLHFVKESKQDESGMPNNRFLAERTGGTYSTLKVQPAELEDSGVYFCASSQAYYEQYFGPGTRLTVT.

The CDR3 spells CASSRNRDRNYGYTF. The chain carries TRBV6-6 and TRBJ1-2; TCRdb designates TRBD1, a call that cannot be tested without DNA. Germline assignment: CDR1 MNHNY and CDR2 SVGAGI (reference sequence). This CDR3 has 15 amino acids.

J is TRBJ2-6 and V is TRBV7-6; the D gene TCRdb calls, TRBD1, cannot be checked with no DNA. The germline V gene has CDR1 SGHVS and CDR2 FNYEAQ. The CDR3 runs 19 residues. The CDR3 is CASSFSRGQERSGANVLTF.

The V call is TRBV7-2, the J call TRBJ2-3; TCRdb selects TRBD1, and the lack of DNA leaves this call unchecked. The CDR3 loop spans 12 amino acids. The germline V gene encodes CDR1 SGHTA and CDR2 FQGNSA. The chain's CDR3 is CASSSGTLGQYF.

This chain joins TRBV11-1 and TRBJ2-1; TCRdb reports TRBD1, a call that lacks DNA to check it against. Germline-derived CDR1 and CDR2 are SGHAT and FQDESV (reference sequence). CDR3 length: 16 residues. This CDR3 is CASSLEGDWGLNEQFF.

The rearrangement links TRBV7-7 to TRBJ2-5; without DNA, the TCRdb call of TRBD2 cannot be checked. CDR1 SSHAT and CDR2 FNYEAQ come from the germline V gene (reference sequence). The CDR3 runs 13 residues. The CDR3 spells CASQEGHQETQYF.

The rearrangement uses TRBV7-9 and TRBJ2-7. This CDR3 has 12 amino acids. CDR1 and CDR2 (germline): SEHNR, FQNEAQ (reference sequence). The CDR3 loop reads CASSLDGKEQYF.

The chain is built from TRBV12-3 or TRBV12-4 and TRBJ1-1. The CDR3 length is 15 residues. CDR3 in amino acids: CASSELFGMNTEAFF.

V gene TRBV29-1 combines with J gene TRBJ1-1; absent DNA, TCRdb's TRBD1 call cannot be checked. Germline V gene sequence: CDR1 SQVTM, CDR2 ANQGSEA. CDR3 length: 12 residues. The chain's CDR3 is CSVEGGDTEAFF.

The CDR3 protein is CASRTDPRGRVYEQYF. The chain has TRBV6-5 and TRBJ2-7; checking the TCRdb D call of TRBD1 is not possible without DNA. Germline CDR1 MNHEY, CDR2 SVGAGI. The CDR3 runs to 16 residues.

The gene calls are TRBV6-2 or TRBV6-3 and TRBJ1-5. This CDR3 region has 14 residues. Germline CDR1 MNHEY, CDR2 SVGEGT. The CDR3 spells CASSYGRINQPQHF.

This chain connects TRBV18 to TRBJ2-7; the D call from TCRdb, TRBD1, cannot be confirmed without DNA. From germline, CDR1 is KGHSH and CDR2 LQKENI. CDR3 size: 13 residues. This chain's CDR3 is CASSPRQGYEQYF.

The gene calls are TRBV29-1 and TRBJ2-5; TCRdb names TRBD1, which stays unverified in the absence of DNA. This CDR3 contains 15 residues. CDR1 is SQVTM and CDR2 is ANQGSEA in the germline V gene. CDR3 sequence: CSAPGGVTGVETQYF.

The chain couples TRBV7-2 to TRBJ2-1; TCRdb lists TRBD2, though no DNA is available to test this call. The length of the CDR3 is 17 residues. CDR1 is SGHTA, CDR2 FQGNSA, per germline. The CDR3: CASSFILAGGNYNEQFF.